This TCR beta chain was sequenced during a study of breast tumors, draining lymph nodes, adjacent tissues. Germline trimming cut 4 bases from V and 11 bases from J; bases unmatched to any gene: 12. Germline loops: CDR1 SGHAT, CDR2 FQNNGV. This CDR3 region has 15 residues. Turning to this clonotype: Its antigen is not known. One base away lies a much larger clone, so this may be a sequencing read error.

Study-level points and caveats: Data only fit, rather than demonstrated, lymph node origin of most tumor T cells. The data were judged consistent with most tumor T cells coming from lymph node and expanding in tumor. Luminal-like breast cancer showed significantly greater tumor-nontumor repertoire similarity than basal-like breast cancer did. Compared with lymph nodes, tumors were less diverse; compared with nontumor tissue, more.

Breast cancer patients provided tissue from their axillary draining lymph nodes. MiXCR, run by TCRdb on the multiplex PCR reads, gives a single entry per CDR3 protein. The table lists about 140,000 distinct CDR3 sequences, about a fifth of them singletons. The V and J genes are TRBV11-2 and TRBJ2-3, with 10 bases fitting TRBD2. The sequence was obtained from a female donor with breast cancer. Some clones in this sample may be carry-over from other donors' samples. The sequenced material came from axillary lymph node tissue. The CDR3, as DNA: TGTGCCAGCAGCTCTTCTACTAGCGGGAACGCTAGGCAGTATTTT. This codes for CASSSSTSGNARQYF.